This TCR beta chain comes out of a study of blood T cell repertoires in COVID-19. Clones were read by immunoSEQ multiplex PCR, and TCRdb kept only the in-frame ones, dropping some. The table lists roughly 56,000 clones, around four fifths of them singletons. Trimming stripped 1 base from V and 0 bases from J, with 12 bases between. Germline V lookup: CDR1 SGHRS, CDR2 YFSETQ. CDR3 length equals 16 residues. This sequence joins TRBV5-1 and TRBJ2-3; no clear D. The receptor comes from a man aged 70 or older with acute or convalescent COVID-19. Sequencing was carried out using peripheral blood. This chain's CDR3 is CASSLIQQPSTDTQYF. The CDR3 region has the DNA TGCGCCAGCAGCTTGATACAGCAACCTAGCACAGATACGCAGTATTTT.